These 8 T cell receptor beta chains originate from one sample sequenced in a study of shared clonotypes between healthy human individuals. Here immunoSEQ multiplex PCR was the method, and the copy in TCRdb shows in-frame clones only, minus some. The sample includes more than 2 million clones, 95% of them seen just once. Sequencing was performed on naive CD4+ T cells sorted from blood. Regarding subset: CD45RA+ positively selected. All receptors derive from a man between 18 and 35 years old in good health.

This sequence joins TRBV18 and TRBJ2-7, with 7 bases identical to TRBD2. The V gene end was trimmed by 1 base and the J gene end by 0 bases; junction bases not matched to a gene: 6. This CDR3 comprises 16 residues. CDR1 and CDR2 (germline): KGHSH, LQKENI. CDR3 bases: TGTGCCAGCTCACCACGGGCTAGCGGATTCTCCTACGAGCAGTACTTC. Protein: CASSPRASGFSYEQYF.

The CDR3 bases are TGTGCCAGCAGCTCAGACAGGGGAAACACCATATATTTT. Its translation is CASSSDRGNTIYF. V usage is TRBV5-6 and J usage is TRBJ1-3, with D tentatively TRBD1 (6 bases). The length of the CDR3 is 13 residues. Germline values: CDR1 SGHDT, CDR2 YYEEEE. V lost 3 bases to trimming and J lost 4 bases, with 8 bases between them.

This clone was recorded once. The chain links TRBV28 to TRBJ1-2, with TRBD1 matching over 11 bases. Trimming removed 3 bases from V and 8 bases from J; junction bases left unmatched: 5. The CDR3 runs 14 residues. Germline CDR1 is MDHEN and CDR2 is SYDVKM. CDR3 sequence reads: CASSFGTGGRGYTF. In DNA form, the CDR3 reads TGTGCCAGCAGTTTCGGGACAGGGGGTAGGGGCTACACCTTC.

Notes on this clone: One end of the junction fails to match germline, which may point to a read error. Other nucleotide sequences from this sample produce the same CDR3. The genes are TRBV6-5 and TRBJ1-6; D unresolved. Germline V gene data show CDR1 as MNHEY and CDR2 as SVGAGI. CDR3 length: 14 residues. CDR3 in amino acids: CASSYSGLNSPLHF. CDR3 nucleotides: TGTGCCAGCAGCTACTCAGGACTAAATTCACCCCTCCACTTT.

This clone was found once. This chain links TRBV11-2 with TRBJ1-1; tentative D call: TRBD1 (6 bases). CDR1 SGHAT and CDR2 FQNNGV come from the germline V gene. The V end was cut by 1 base, the J end by 1 base, with 10 bases between. There are 15 residues in the CDR3. Here the CDR3 reads CASSLAGVGNTEAFF. CDR3 sequence (DNA): TGTGCCAGCAGCTTAGCAGGGGTGGGGAACACTGAAGCTTTCTTT.

Note on this clone: An end of the junction differs from the germline gene, which may be a read error. V is TRBV14 and J is TRBJ2-7; D gene ambiguous. CDR3 size: 14 residues. Germline loops: CDR1 SGHDN, CDR2 FVKESK. Written as DNA, the CDR3 is TGTGCCAGCAGCTCCAGGAATGTGGCCTACGAGCAGTGCTTC. Encoded protein: CASSSRNVAYEQCF.

The rearrangement uses TRBV28 and TRBJ1-2; 9 bases agree with TRBD1. Germline CDR1 is MDHEN and CDR2 is SYDVKM. The junction had 11 bases not matched to a gene; V was cut back by 10 bases and J by 5 bases. This CDR3 has 14 residues. Here the CDR3 DNA reads TGTGCCATGACCCGGGACAGGGTGGGTTATGGCTACACCTTC. It codes for CAMTRDRVGYGYTF.

This clone occurred once. The chain combines TRBV30 with TRBJ2-7; D is possibly TRBD1 or TRBD2 (5 bases each). Per germline, CDR1 GTSNPN and CDR2 SVGIG (reference sequence). CDR3 length: 13 amino acids. V was trimmed by 2 bases and J by 2 bases, leaving 10 bases between them. CDR3 sequence (DNA): TGTGCCTGGAGTCCACAGGAGGCCTACGAGCAGTACTTC. Its protein product is CAWSPQEAYEQYF.